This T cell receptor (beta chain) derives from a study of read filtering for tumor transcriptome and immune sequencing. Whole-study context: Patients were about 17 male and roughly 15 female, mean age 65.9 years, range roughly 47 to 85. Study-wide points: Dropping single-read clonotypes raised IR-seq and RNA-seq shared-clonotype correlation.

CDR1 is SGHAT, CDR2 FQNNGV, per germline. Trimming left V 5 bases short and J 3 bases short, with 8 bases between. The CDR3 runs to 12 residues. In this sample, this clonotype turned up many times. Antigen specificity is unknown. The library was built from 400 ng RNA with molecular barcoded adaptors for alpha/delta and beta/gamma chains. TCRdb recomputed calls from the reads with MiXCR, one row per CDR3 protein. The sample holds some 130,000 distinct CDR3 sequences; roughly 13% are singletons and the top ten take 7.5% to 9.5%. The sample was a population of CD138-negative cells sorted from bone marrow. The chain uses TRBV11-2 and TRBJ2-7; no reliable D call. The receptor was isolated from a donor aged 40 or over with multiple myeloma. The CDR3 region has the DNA TGTGCCAGCAGCCGGTATAACTACGAGCAGTACTTC. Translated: CASSRYNYEQYF.